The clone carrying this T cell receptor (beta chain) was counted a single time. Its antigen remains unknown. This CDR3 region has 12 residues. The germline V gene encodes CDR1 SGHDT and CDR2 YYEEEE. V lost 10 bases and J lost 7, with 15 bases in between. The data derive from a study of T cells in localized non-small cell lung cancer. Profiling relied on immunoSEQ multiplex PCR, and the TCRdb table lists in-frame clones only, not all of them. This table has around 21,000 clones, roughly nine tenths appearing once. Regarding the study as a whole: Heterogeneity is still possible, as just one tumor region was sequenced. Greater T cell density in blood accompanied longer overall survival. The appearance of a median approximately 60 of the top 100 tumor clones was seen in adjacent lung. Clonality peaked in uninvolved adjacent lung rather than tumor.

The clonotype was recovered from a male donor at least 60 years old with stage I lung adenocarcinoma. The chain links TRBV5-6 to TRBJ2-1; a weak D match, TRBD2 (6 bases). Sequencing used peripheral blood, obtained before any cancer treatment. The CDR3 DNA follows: TGTGCCTTCGGGACTGGAAGGAATGAGCAGTTCTTC. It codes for CAFGTGRNEQFF.